One T cell receptor (beta chain) is described in this entry. The target antigen is unknown. The CDR3 consists of 14 residues. Trimming took 3 bases from V and 0 from J, leaving 8 bases between them. Germline values: CDR1 ENHRY, CDR2 SYGVKD. This record belongs to a study of CD8 T cells in ankylosing spondylitis. Each TCR beta library was made by quantitative 5'-RACE that incorporated molecular barcodes. TCRdb itself ran the 5' RACE reads through MiXCR, one entry per CDR3 protein. This table holds some 150,000 distinct CDR3 sequences, roughly 44% found once. Study findings and constraints: Seven or eight highly homologous variants made up a TCR beta motif, and this motif appeared characteristic of ankylosing spondylitis blood.

The chain has TRBV10-3 and TRBJ1-1, with D unclear. Sequencing was performed on synovial fluid, either unsorted or a sorted T cell fraction (not recorded which). The origin of this receptor is a male donor with ankylosing spondylitis. The CDR3 region is CAISERRLNTEAFF. DNA for the CDR3: TGTGCCATCAGTGAACGGCGTCTGAACACTGAAGCTTTCTTT.